This paragraph covers one TCR beta chain sequence. Its antigen is unknown. No base-level quality is on record; no much larger clone is a single base apart. This sample was included in a study of blood T cell repertoires in COVID-19 (TCRdb year 2020). A note on the overall study: Samples covering the acute and convalescent phases of COVID-19 were provided by collaborators in the United States, Italy and Spain. The prospective study material was composed of cDNA or gDNA derived from T cells, B-cell-depleted T cells, or PBMCs. A freely available public database, intended as a resource for researchers studying the immune response to SARS-CoV-2, is where the repertoires were released. Sample metadata almost always included a de-identified subject ID, COVID-19 status, age in years and sex. Deeply sampled blood TCRbeta repertoires from subjects exposed to, actively infected with, or recovered from COVID-19 were included in the dataset. Where HLA class I and class II types were available, the types were taken from metadata supplied by the sample provider, not from assay-based typing. Samples came from the ongoing ImmuneRACE study (first 160 participants) plus 1,254 subjects from 6 global collaborators. What the research found in general, with its limitations: Clinical and demographic metadata were provided uncurated, with the amount varying by source and participant.

TCRbeta CDR3 regions were amplified from genomic DNA by means of the immunoSEQ Assay, a bias-controlled multiplex PCR. Turning to the authors' computational methods: The number of nucleated cells in each sample was estimated from the amplification of reference gene primers within the assay. To quantify the absolute abundance of each unique TCRbeta CDR3 rearrangement, sequence reads were collapsed and filtered. For each sample, productive Simpson clonality was calculated as the square root of Simpson's diversity index over productive rearrangements. TCRdb took over this immuneACCESS table, retaining in-frame rearrangements with V and J assigned. Such tables are incomplete; in checked studies, under half of the missing clones stem from an unresolved V gene, and the remainder is unexplained. The V and J calls and clone size are taken from that table; D and trimming were inferred from the DNA. The sample data list some 96,000 clones, and about 85% of these were observed just once. In total, the top ten clones hold roughly an eighth of the sample.

Whole blood was collected in K2EDTA tubes by collaborating institutions according to the institutions' own protocols. Collaborator samples were shipped for TCRbeta analysis as frozen whole blood, isolated PBMCs, or DNA extracted from either sample type. This sequence was found in a man aged 50-60 years with active or convalescent COVID-19. The specimen was peripheral blood.

The CDR3 loop reads CASNLGQLQTEAFF. The DNA sequence is given as TGTGCCAGCAATCTGGGACAGCTCCAGACTGAAGCTTTCTTT. Recombination connected TRBV28 to TRBJ1-1, with 7 junctional bases fitting TRBD1. From the cysteine through the phenylalanine, the CDR3 covers 14 amino acids. Of all the DNA, just the CDR3 is kept, 42 bases in frame from base 1. CDR1 and CDR2 are read off the germline V gene as MDHEN and SYDVKM. Here V drops 7 bases and J drops 5 bases, and the junction holds 10 bases not matched to any gene.